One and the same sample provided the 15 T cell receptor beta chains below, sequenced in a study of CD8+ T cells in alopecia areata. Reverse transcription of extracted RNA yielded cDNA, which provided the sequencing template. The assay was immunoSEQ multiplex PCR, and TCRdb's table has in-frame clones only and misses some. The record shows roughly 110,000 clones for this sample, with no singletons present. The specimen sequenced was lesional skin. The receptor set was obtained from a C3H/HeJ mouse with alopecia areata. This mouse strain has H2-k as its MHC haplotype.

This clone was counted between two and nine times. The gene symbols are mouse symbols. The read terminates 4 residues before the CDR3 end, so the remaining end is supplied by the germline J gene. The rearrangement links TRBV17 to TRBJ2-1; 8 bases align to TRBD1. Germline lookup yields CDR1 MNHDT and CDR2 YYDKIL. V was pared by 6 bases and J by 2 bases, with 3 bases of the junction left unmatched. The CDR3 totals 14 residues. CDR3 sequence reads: CASRQTGDYAEQFF. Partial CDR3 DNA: TGTGCTAGCAGACAGACAGGGGACTATGCT.

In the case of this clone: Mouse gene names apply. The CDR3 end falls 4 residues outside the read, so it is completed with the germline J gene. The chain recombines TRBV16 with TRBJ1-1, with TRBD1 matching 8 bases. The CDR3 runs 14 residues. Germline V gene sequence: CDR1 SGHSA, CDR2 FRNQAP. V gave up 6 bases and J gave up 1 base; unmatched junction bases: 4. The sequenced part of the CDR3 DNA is TGTGCAAGCAGTCCCGGGACAGGGAACACA. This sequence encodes CASSPGTGNT. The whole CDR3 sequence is CASSPGTGNTEVFF.

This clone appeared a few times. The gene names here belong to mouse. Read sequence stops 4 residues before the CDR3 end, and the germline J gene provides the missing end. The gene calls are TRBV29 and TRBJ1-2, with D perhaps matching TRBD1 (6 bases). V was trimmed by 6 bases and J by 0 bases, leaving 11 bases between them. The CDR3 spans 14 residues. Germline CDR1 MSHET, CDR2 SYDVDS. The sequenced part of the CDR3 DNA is TGTGCTAGCAGCACCGGGACAACAAACTCC. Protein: CASSTGTTNS. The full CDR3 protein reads CASSTGTTNSDYTF.

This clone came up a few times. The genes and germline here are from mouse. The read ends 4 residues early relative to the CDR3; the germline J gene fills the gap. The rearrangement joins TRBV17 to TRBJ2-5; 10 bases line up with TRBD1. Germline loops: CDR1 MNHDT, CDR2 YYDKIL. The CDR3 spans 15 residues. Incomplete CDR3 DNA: TGTGCTAGCAGTAGATCCCGGGACAGGGGAGAC. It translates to CASSRSRDRGD. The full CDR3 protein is CASSRSRDRGDTQYF.

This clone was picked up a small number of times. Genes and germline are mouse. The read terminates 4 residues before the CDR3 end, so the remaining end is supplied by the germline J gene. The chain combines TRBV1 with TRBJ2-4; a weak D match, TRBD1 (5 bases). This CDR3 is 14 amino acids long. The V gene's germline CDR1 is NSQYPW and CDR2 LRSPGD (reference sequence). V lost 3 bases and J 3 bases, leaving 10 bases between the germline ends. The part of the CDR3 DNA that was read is TGCACCTGCAGTGCCCGAGGGGTCCAAAAC. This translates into CTCSARGVQN. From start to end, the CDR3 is CTCSARGVQNTLYF.

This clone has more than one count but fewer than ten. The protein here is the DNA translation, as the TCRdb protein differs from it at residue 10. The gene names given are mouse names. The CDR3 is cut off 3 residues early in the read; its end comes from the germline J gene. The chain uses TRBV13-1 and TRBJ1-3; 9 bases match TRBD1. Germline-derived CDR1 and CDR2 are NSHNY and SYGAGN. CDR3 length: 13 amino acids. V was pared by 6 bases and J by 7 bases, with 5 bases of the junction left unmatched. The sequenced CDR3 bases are TGTGCCAGCATGGGGACAGGGAGGAATACG. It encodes CASMGTGRNT. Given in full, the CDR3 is CASMGTGRNTLYF.

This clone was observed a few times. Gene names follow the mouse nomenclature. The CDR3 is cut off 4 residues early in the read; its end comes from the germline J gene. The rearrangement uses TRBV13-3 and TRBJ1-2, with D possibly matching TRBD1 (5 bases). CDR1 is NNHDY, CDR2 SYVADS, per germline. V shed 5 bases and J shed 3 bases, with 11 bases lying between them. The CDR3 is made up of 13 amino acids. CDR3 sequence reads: CASREGMDSDYTF. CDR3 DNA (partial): TGTGCCAGCAGGGAGGGGATGGACTCC.

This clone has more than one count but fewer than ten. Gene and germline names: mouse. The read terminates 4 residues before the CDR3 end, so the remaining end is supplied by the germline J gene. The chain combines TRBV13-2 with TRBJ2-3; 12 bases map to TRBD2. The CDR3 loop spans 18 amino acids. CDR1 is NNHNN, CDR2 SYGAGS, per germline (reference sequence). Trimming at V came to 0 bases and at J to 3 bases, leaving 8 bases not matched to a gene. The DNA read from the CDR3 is TGTGCCAGCGGTGATGCCCCGGGACTGGGGGGAAGAGCAGAA. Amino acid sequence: CASGDAPGLGGRAE. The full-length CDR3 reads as CASGDAPGLGGRAETLYF.

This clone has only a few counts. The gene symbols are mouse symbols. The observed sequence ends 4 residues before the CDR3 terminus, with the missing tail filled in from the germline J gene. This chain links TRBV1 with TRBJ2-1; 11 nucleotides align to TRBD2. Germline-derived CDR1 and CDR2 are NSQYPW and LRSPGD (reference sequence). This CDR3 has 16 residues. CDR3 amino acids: CTCSAGTGGRKAEQFF. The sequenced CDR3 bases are TGCACCTGCAGTGCCGGGACTGGGGGTCGGAAAGCT.

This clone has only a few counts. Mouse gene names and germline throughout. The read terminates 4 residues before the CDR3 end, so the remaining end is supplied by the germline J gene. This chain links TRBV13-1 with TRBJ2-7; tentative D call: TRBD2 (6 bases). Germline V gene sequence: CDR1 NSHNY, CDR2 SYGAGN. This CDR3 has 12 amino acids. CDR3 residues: CASSEGLYEQYF. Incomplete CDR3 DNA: TGTGCCAGCAGTGAGGGACTTTAT.

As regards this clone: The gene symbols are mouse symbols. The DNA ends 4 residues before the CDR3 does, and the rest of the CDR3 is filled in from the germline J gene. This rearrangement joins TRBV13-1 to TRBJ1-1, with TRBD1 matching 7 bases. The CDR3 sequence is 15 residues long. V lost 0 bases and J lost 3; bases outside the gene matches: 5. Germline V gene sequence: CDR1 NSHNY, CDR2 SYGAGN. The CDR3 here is CASSDAGGGDTEVFF. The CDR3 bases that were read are TGTGCCAGCAGTGATGCAGGGGGGGGCGACACA.

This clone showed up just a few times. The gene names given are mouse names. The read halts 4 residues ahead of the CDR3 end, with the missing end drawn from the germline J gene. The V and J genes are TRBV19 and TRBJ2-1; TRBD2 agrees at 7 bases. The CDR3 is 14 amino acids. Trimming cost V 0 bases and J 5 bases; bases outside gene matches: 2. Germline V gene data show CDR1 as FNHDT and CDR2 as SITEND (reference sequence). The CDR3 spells CASSIDLGDAEQFF. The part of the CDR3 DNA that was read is TGTGCCAGCAGTATAGACCTGGGGGATGCT.

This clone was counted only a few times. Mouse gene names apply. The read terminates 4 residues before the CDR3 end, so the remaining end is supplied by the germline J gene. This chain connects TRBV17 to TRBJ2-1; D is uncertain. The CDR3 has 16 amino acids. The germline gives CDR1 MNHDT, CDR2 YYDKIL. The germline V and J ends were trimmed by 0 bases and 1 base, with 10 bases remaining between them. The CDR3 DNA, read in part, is TGTGCTAGCAGTAGAGATCATCCAGAAAACTATGCT. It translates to CASSRDHPENYA. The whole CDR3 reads CASSRDHPENYAEQFF.

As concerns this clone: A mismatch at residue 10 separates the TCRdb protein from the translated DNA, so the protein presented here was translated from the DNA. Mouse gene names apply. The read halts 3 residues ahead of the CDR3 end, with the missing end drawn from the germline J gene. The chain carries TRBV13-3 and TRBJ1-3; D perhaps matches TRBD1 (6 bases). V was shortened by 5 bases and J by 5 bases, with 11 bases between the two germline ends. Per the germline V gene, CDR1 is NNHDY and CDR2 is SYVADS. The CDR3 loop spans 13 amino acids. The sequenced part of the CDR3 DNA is TGTGCCAGCAGGCAGGGGTTTAGAAATACG. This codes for CASRQGFRNT. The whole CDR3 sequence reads CASRQGFRNTLYF.

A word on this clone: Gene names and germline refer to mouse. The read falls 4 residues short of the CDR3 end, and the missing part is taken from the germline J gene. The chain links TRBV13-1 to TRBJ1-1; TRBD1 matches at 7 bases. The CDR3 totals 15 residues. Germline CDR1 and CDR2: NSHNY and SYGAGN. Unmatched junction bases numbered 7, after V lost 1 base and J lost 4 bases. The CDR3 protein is CASSDKGAEITEVFF. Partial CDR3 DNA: TGTGCCAGCAGTGATAAGGGGGCCGAGATCACA.